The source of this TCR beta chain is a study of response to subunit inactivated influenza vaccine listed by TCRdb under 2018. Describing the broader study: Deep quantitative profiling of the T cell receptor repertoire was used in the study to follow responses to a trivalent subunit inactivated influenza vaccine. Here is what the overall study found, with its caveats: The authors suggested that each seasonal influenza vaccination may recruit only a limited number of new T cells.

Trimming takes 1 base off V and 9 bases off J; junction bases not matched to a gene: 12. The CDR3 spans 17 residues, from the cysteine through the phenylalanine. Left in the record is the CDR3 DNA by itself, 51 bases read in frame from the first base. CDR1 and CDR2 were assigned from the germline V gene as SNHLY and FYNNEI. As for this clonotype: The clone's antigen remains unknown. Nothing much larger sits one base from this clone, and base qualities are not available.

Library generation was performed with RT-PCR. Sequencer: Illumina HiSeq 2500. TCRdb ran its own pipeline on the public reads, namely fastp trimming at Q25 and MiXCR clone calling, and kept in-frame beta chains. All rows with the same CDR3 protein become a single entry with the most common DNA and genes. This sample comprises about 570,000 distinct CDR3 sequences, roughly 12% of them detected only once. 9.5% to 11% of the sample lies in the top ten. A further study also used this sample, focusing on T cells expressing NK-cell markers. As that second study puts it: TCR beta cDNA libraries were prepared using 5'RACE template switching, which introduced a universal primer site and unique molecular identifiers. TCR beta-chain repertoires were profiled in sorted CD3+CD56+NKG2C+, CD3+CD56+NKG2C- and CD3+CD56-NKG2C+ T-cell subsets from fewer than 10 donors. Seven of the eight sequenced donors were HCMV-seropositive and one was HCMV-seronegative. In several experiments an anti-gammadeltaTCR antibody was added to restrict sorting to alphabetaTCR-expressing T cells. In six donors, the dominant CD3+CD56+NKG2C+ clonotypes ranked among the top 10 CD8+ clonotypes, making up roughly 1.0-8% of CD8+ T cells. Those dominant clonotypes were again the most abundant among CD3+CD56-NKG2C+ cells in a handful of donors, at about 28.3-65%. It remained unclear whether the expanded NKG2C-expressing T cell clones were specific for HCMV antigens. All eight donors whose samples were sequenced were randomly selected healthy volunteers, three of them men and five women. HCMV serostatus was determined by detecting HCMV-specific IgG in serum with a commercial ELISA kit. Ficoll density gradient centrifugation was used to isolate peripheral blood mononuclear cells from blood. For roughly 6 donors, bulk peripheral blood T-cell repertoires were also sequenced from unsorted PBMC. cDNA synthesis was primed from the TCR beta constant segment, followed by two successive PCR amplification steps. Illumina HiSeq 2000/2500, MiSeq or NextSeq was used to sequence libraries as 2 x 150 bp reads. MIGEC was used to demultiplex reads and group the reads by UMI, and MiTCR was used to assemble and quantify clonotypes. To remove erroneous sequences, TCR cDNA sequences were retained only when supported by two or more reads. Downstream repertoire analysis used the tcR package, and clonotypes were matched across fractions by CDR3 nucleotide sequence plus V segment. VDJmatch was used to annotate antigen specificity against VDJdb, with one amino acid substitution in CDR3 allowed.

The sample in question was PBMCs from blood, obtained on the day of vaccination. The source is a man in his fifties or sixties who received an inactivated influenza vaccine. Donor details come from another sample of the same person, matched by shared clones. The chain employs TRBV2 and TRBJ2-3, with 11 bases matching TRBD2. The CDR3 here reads CASSEVKTSGEGETQYF. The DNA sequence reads TGTGCCAGCAGTGAAGTGAAGACTAGCGGGGAGGGGGAGACGCAGTATTTT.